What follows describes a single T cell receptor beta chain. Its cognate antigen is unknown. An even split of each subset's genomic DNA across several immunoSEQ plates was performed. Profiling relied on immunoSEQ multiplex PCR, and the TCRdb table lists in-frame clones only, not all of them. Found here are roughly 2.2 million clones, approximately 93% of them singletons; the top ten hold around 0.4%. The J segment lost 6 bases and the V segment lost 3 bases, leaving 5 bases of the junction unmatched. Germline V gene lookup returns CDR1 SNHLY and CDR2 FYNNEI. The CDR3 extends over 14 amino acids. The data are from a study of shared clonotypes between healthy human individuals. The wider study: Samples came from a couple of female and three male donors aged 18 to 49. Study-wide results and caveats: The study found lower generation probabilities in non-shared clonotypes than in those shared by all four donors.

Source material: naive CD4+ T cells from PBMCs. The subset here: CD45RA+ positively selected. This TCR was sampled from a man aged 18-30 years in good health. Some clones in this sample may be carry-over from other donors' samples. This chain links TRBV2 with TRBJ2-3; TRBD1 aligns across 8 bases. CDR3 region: CASSDQGASDTQYF. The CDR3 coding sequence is TGTGCCAGCAGTGATCAGGGGGCGTCTGATACGCAGTATTTT.